This T cell receptor beta chain was retrieved from a study of control samples from healthy donors and cancer patients. The method was immunoSEQ multiplex PCR; TCRdb's version includes in-frame clones alone and lacks a portion of them. Counted here are 120,000 or so clones, around 96% occurring once; the ten biggest clones make up about 4%. The clonotype originates from a man aged 30 to 45 in good health. Sequenced sample: blood.

The CDR3 nucleotides read TGTGCCAGCAGCTGGGAGACTAGCGGGGGCTTCTACAATGAGCAGTTCTTC. This encodes CASSWETSGGFYNEQFF. The gene calls are TRBV7-9 and TRBJ2-1; 12 bases line up with TRBD2. The CDR3 is 17 residues long. Germline V gene data show CDR1 as SEHNR and CDR2 as FQNEAQ (reference sequence). V dropped 4 bases and J dropped 3; count of bases not matched to a gene: 7. The whole variable domain, remainder taken from reference TRBV7-9 and TRBJ2-1, is DTGVSQNPRHKITKRGQNVTFRCDPISEHNRLYWYRQTLGQGPEFLTYFQNEAQLEKSRLLSDRFSAERPKGSFSTLEIQRTEQGDSAMYLCASSWETSGGFYNEQFFGPGTRLTVL.